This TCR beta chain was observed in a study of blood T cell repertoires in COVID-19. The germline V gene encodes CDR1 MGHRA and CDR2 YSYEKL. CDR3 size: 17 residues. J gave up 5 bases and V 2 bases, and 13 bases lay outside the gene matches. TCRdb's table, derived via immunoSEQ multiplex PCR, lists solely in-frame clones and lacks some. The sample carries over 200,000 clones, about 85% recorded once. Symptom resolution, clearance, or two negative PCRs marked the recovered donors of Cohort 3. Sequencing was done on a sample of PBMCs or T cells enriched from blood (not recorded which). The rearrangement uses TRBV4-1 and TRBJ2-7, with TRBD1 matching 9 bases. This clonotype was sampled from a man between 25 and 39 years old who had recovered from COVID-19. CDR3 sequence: CASSQISGTGITHEQYF. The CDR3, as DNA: TGCGCCAGCAGCCAAATATCCGGGACAGGGATCACCCACGAGCAGTACTTC.